This record concerns one TCR beta chain sequence. The authors' processing: Amplified reference gene primers provided the basis for estimating nucleated cell counts. Only in-frame clones appear in the TCRdb table, and some are missing; sequencing was by immunoSEQ multiplex PCR. That table furnishes V, J and clone size, whereas the DNA furnished D and trimming. The top ten clones hold 0.99% of a sample with some 260,000 clones, more than 75% of them seen once. This sample was taken from a study of blood T cell repertoires in COVID-19. On the study more broadly: Sources were T cells, B-cell-depleted T cells, or PBMCs; the material itself was cDNA or gDNA.

Deletions cut 5 bases from V and 4 bases from J, with 9 bases between. The CDR3 consists of 13 residues. V and J are TRBV12-3 or TRBV12-4 and TRBJ1-3, with D hard to call. The source of this sequence is a woman aged 40 to 50 who had recovered from COVID-19. The specimen was peripheral blood. CDR3 region: CASSNREGNTIYF. In DNA form, the CDR3 reads TGTGCCAGCAGTAACCGGGAGGGAAACACCATATATTTT.